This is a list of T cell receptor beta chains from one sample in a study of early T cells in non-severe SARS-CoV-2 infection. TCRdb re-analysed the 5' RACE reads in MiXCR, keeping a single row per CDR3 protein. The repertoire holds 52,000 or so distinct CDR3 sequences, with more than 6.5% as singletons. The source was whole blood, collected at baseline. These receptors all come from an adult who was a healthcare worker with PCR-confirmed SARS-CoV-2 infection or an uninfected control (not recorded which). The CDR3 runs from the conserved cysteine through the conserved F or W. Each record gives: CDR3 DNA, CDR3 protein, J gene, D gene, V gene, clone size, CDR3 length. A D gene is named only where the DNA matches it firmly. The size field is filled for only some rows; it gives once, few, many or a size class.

TGTGCCAGCAGCTTATCCTACAGGGGAAACGAGCAGTACTTC | CASSLSYRGNEQYF | TRBJ2-7 | TRBD1 | TRBV11-2 | - | 14
TGTGCCAGCAGCGCATGGGCCGTTGACAATGAGCAGTTCTTC | CASSAWAVDNEQFF | TRBJ2-1 | - | TRBV7-2 | many | 14
TGCAGTGCCAGTTTTGGGGGAGCTAACTATGGCTACACCTTC | CSASFGGANYGYTF | TRBJ1-2 | - | TRBV20-1 | many | 14
TGCAGTGCTATGGACAGCCACGGTGAAGCTTTCTTT | CSAMDSHGEAFF | TRBJ1-1 | - | TRBV20-1 | few | 12
TGTGCCAGCAGCGTAGAAGTACAAATAGCCAAAAACATTCAGTACTTC | CASSVEVQIAKNIQYF | TRBJ2-4 | - | TRBV9 | many | 16
TGTGCCAGCAGTCTAGATCCCGGGACAAACAATGAGCAGTTCTTC | CASSLDPGTNNEQFF | TRBJ2-1 | - | TRBV6-1 | many | 15
TGTGCCAGGAGGGGGGGGAACACTGAAGCTTTCTTT | CARRGGNTEAFF | TRBJ1-1 | - | TRBV3-1 | many | 12
TGCAGTGCAATCAGCGACCTGGGACCCAGGGCGAGCGGGGAGCTGTTTTTT | CSAISDLGPRASGELFF | TRBJ2-2 | - | TRBV20-1 | many | 17
TGCAGTGCTAGACCGGATTACGGGGGCAGTCAGCCCCAGCATTTT | CSARPDYGGSQPQHF | TRBJ1-5 | - | TRBV20-1 | many | 15
TGCGCCAGCAGCATCCGGGGGTTCCTCACAGATACGCAGTATTTT | CASSIRGFLTDTQYF | TRBJ2-3 | - | TRBV5-1 | - | 15
TGCAGTGCTATAAACTGGGCGACAGGGGATTTTGGCGAGCAGTACTTC | CSAINWATGDFGEQYF | TRBJ2-7 | TRBD1 | TRBV20-1 | - | 16
TGCGCCAGCAGCCCTACGCTGACAGGGGATCCAGCTTTCTTT | CASSPTLTGDPAFF | TRBJ1-1 | TRBD1 | TRBV4-3 | many | 14
TGTGCCAGCAGTTTTAGTTTCGATGAGCAGTTCTTC | CASSFSFDEQFF | TRBJ2-1 | - | TRBV13 | many | 12
TGTGCCAGCAGTTGGGGTGGGGGACCTAGCCCTACAGAGCAGTACTTC | CASSWGGGPSPTEQYF | TRBJ2-7 | - | TRBV27 | few | 16
TGTGCCAGCAGCCCGGAGGGTGGTCCGGGTGAAGCTTTCTTT | CASSPEGGPGEAFF | TRBJ1-1 | - | TRBV6-5 | many | 14
TGTGCCAGTAGTGCAGCCGCCTGGGACAGCCAAGAGACCCAGTACTTC | CASSAAAWDSQETQYF | TRBJ2-5 | TRBD1 | TRBV19 | few | 16
TGTGCCAGCAGCCCCTTAAGGGTCAGCACAGATACGCAGTATTTT | CASSPLRVSTDTQYF | TRBJ2-3 | - | TRBV3-1 | many | 15
TGCAGCGTAACACAAGCCGGGACAGGGATAGAGACCCAGTACTTC | CSVTQAGTGIETQYF | TRBJ2-5 | TRBD1 | TRBV29-1 | many | 15
TGTGCCAGCAGTCGCCGCAGCAGCGAAACTAATTCACCCCTCCACTTT | CASSRRSSETNSPLHF | TRBJ1-6 | - | TRBV27 | - | 16
TGTGCCAGCAGCTTATTGGACGGCGACACAGATACGCAGTATTTT | CASSLLDGDTDTQYF | TRBJ2-3 | - | TRBV7-6 | few | 15
TGTGCCAGCAGCTTGACCACAGGAAAACTGTTTTTT | CASSLTTGKLFF | TRBJ1-4 | - | TRBV13 | few | 12
TGCGCCAGCAGCTGGACAGGCATGGACACTGAAGCTTTCTTT | CASSWTGMDTEAFF | TRBJ1-1 | TRBD1 | TRBV5-1 | many | 14
TGCAGTGCTAGACCCCTGAGCGGGGACGATTATACGCAGTATTTT | CSARPLSGDDYTQYF | TRBJ2-3 | TRBD2 | TRBV20-1 | - | 15
TGTGCCAGTAGTATTGAAAGAGCGGGGGGCCCCGCCGGGGAGCTGTTTTTT | CASSIERAGGPAGELFF | TRBJ2-2 | TRBD2 | TRBV19 | few | 17
TGTGCCAGCAGCACCTTCACAGATACGCAGTATTTT | CASSTFTDTQYF | TRBJ2-3 | - | TRBV9 | - | 12
TGTGCCAGCAGCAAACTGGTCCCCTACCCGGTGACCCAGTACTTC | CASSKLVPYPVTQYF | TRBJ2-5 | - | TRBV21-1 | few | 15
TGTGCCGGCAGTCCTCCCTTCGGACAGGGCTACGAGCAGTACTTC | CAGSPPFGQGYEQYF | TRBJ2-7 | TRBD1 | TRBV28 | once | 15
TGCGCCAGCAGCCAAGGGGTCCATGAAGCTTTCTTT | CASSQGVHEAFF | TRBJ1-1 | - | TRBV4-1 | - | 12
TGTGCCTGGAGTACAACAGGGACCGGGAACACTGAAGCTTTCTTT | CAWSTTGTGNTEAFF | TRBJ1-1 | - | TRBV30 | few | 15
TGTGCCTGGAGTGTATTGTTACGGGGGGACACTGAAGCTTTCTTT | CAWSVLLRGDTEAFF | TRBJ1-1 | - | TRBV30 | many | 15
TGTGCCAGCAGTTACCACCCCGTGGGGAGGACCCCAGATACGCAGTATTTT | CASSYHPVGRTPDTQYF | TRBJ2-3 | - | TRBV6-5 | - | 17
TGTGCCAGCAGCTTTCTCCTAGCGGGGAACAATGAGCAGTTCTTC | CASSFLLAGNNEQFF | TRBJ2-1 | TRBD2 | TRBV13 | - | 15
TGCGCCAGCACCCGACAGGGGGCAACAGATACGCAGTATTTT | CASTRQGATDTQYF | TRBJ2-3 | TRBD1 | TRBV5-1 | few | 14
TGCAGTGCTAGTTCTTACCAATTCCCCTACGAGCAGTACTTC | CSASSYQFPYEQYF | TRBJ2-7 | - | TRBV20-1 | - | 14
TGTGCCAGCAGCCAAGGGATCTCTGGGGCCAACGTCCTGACTTTC | CASSQGISGANVLTF | TRBJ2-6 | - | TRBV4-2 | - | 15
TGCGCCAGCAGCTTGGGGTCTAGCGCACAAGAGACCCAGTACTTC | CASSLGSSAQETQYF | TRBJ2-5 | - | TRBV5-1 | many | 15
TGTGCCAGCAGTTACCGGGACAGGGGTTGGGAGCAGTACTTC | CASSYRDRGWEQYF | TRBJ2-7 | TRBD1 | TRBV28 | - | 14
TGCAGTGCTAGAGAACCCAGGGGGGGCGACGAGCAGTACTTC | CSAREPRGGDEQYF | TRBJ2-7 | - | TRBV20-1 | many | 14
TGTGCCAGCAGCGCGGAAGGAGCGGGCGACACAGATACGCAGTATTTT | CASSAEGAGDTDTQYF | TRBJ2-3 | - | TRBV9 | - | 16
TGCGCCAGCAGCCGATATGAGACGGATCAAGAGACCCAGTACTTC | CASSRYETDQETQYF | TRBJ2-5 | - | TRBV4-1 | many | 15
TGCGCCAGCAGTGTGGCCGGGGAGGAAAAACTGTTTTTT | CASSVAGEEKLFF | TRBJ1-4 | - | TRBV10-1 | many | 13
TGTGCCACCACCCAGAACACCGGGGAGCTGTTTTTT | CATTQNTGELFF | TRBJ2-2 | - | TRBV10-3 | - | 12
TGTGCCAGCAGCTTCGGCCTCCTAACGGGTTTGGAGACCCAGTACTTC | CASSFGLLTGLETQYF | TRBJ2-5 | - | TRBV7-6 | - | 16
TGTGCCAGCACTCTGGACAGATTCTCCTACGAGCAGTACTTC | CASTLDRFSYEQYF | TRBJ2-7 | - | TRBV2 | few | 14
TGTGCCTGGAGTGTATCGGGAGGGGCAGAGACCCAGTACTTC | CAWSVSGGAETQYF | TRBJ2-5 | TRBD2 | TRBV30 | few | 14
TGTGCCAGCACCCCACAGGGGTCTGGAAACACCATATATTTT | CASTPQGSGNTIYF | TRBJ1-3 | TRBD1 | TRBV7-9 | many | 14